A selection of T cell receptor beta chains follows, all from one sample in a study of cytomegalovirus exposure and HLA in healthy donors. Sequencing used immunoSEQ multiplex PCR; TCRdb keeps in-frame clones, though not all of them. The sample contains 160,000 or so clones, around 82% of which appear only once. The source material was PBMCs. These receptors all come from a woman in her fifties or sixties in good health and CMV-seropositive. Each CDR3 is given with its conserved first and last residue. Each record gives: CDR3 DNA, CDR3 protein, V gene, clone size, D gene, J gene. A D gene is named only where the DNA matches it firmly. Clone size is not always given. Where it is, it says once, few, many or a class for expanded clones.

cdr3_nt: TGCGCCAGCAGCCAAGATCCCATGGCGGGACAGGTCACCGGGGAGCTGTTTTTT; cdr3_aa: CASSQDPMAGQVTGELFF; v_call: TRBV4-1; clone_size: NA; d_call: TRBD1; j_call: TRBJ2-2
cdr3_nt: TGTGCCTGGGGTATTAAAGGGGAAGCTAACTATGGCTACACCTTC; cdr3_aa: CAWGIKGEANYGYTF; v_call: TRBV30; clone_size: NA; d_call: NA; j_call: TRBJ1-2
cdr3_nt: TGTGCCAGCAGTTTGGGCAGGGTTGATGAGCAGTTCTTC; cdr3_aa: CASSLGRVDEQFF; v_call: TRBV6-6; clone_size: NA; d_call: NA; j_call: TRBJ2-1
cdr3_nt: TGTGCCAGCAGCTCCATGTCCGAGCAGTACTTC; cdr3_aa: CASSSMSEQYF; v_call: TRBV7-2; clone_size: once; d_call: NA; j_call: TRBJ2-7
cdr3_nt: TGTGCCATCGGGGGGATCTACGGAGGGGAAAATGAGCAGTTCTTC; cdr3_aa: CAIGGIYGGENEQFF; v_call: TRBV10-3; clone_size: NA; d_call: NA; j_call: TRBJ2-1
cdr3_nt: TGCGCCAGCAGCTCCGGGGAGGGGAAGTCACCCCTCCACTTT; cdr3_aa: CASSSGEGKSPLHF; v_call: TRBV5-1; clone_size: NA; d_call: NA; j_call: TRBJ1-6
cdr3_nt: TGTGCAAGTCGCCCATCAGGGGGCCAAACCTACGAGCAGTACTTC; cdr3_aa: CASRPSGGQTYEQYF; v_call: TRBV12-2; clone_size: NA; d_call: NA; j_call: TRBJ2-7
cdr3_nt: TGTTCCAGCAGCCTCACGGGACAGGGGGCCGAAAAACTGTTTTTT; cdr3_aa: CSSSLTGQGAEKLFF; v_call: TRBV7-9; clone_size: NA; d_call: TRBD1; j_call: TRBJ1-4
cdr3_nt: TGTGCCAGCAGTGTATGGAGCGTCCGCTCCTACGAGCAGTACTTC; cdr3_aa: CASSVWSVRSYEQYF; v_call: TRBV6-1; clone_size: NA; d_call: NA; j_call: TRBJ2-7
cdr3_nt: TGTGCCATCAGTGAGTCCGGCGGGGGGGCCCGCACAGATACGCAGTATTTT; cdr3_aa: CAISESGGGARTDTQYF; v_call: TRBV10-3; clone_size: NA; d_call: TRBD2; j_call: TRBJ2-3
cdr3_nt: TGTGCCAGCAGTTACTCGTACAGGGAGACCCAGTACTTC; cdr3_aa: CASSYSYRETQYF; v_call: TRBV6-5; clone_size: NA; d_call: NA; j_call: TRBJ2-5
cdr3_nt: TGTGCCAGCAGCGGTCAGGGGAATGAGCAGTTCTTC; cdr3_aa: CASSGQGNEQFF; v_call: TRBV7-8; clone_size: NA; d_call: NA; j_call: TRBJ2-1
cdr3_nt: TGTGCCAGCAGCTTAGGGGGGGGTTTTGAGACCCAGTACTTC; cdr3_aa: CASSLGGGFETQYF; v_call: TRBV11-1; clone_size: NA; d_call: TRBD2; j_call: TRBJ2-5
cdr3_nt: TGTGCCACCGTAAGGGGTGGGTCTGGAAACACCATATATTTT; cdr3_aa: CATVRGGSGNTIYF; v_call: TRBV19; clone_size: few; d_call: NA; j_call: TRBJ1-3
cdr3_nt: TGTGCCTGGAGTCCGGGCCCGGGGGTACGGAGTGAGCAGTTCTTC; cdr3_aa: CAWSPGPGVRSEQFF; v_call: TRBV30; clone_size: NA; d_call: NA; j_call: TRBJ2-1
cdr3_nt: TGTGCCAGTAGTATGGTACAGGGATACAATGAGCAGTTCTTC; cdr3_aa: CASSMVQGYNEQFF; v_call: TRBV19; clone_size: NA; d_call: NA; j_call: TRBJ2-1
cdr3_nt: TGCGCCAGCCGGGAGAGTTGGGGAGAGCAGTACTTC; cdr3_aa: CASRESWGEQYF; v_call: TRBV10-2; clone_size: once; d_call: NA; j_call: TRBJ2-7
cdr3_nt: TGCAGCGCTGCCAATGGACAGACGTCAGCTAACTATGGCTACACCTTC; cdr3_aa: CSAANGQTSANYGYTF; v_call: TRBV29-1; clone_size: NA; d_call: NA; j_call: TRBJ1-2
cdr3_nt: TGTGCCAGCAGTGAAATGGTGGGAGGGATCGATGAGCAGTTCTTC; cdr3_aa: CASSEMVGGIDEQFF; v_call: TRBV25-1; clone_size: NA; d_call: TRBD2; j_call: TRBJ2-1
cdr3_nt: TGTGCCACCAGCAGAGCCGCGGCAGCAAGATTCTATCAGCCCCAGCATTTT; cdr3_aa: CATSRAAAARFYQPQHF; v_call: TRBV15; clone_size: NA; d_call: NA; j_call: TRBJ1-5
cdr3_nt: TGTGCCAGTAGTAGACCCGGGACAAACTACGAGCAGTACTTC; cdr3_aa: CASSRPGTNYEQYF; v_call: TRBV19; clone_size: NA; d_call: NA; j_call: TRBJ2-7
cdr3_nt: TGCGCCAGCAGCCCGACAGGGGGAACCGGGGAGCTGTTTTTT; cdr3_aa: CASSPTGGTGELFF; v_call: TRBV5-1; clone_size: NA; d_call: TRBD1; j_call: TRBJ2-2
cdr3_nt: TGTGCCAGCAGCTTGACTCCTTGGGGGGGGCAGTTCTTC; cdr3_aa: CASSLTPWGGQFF; v_call: TRBV5-6; clone_size: NA; d_call: TRBD2; j_call: TRBJ2-1
cdr3_nt: TGCGCCAGCAGTCCCTTAGGACAGGGAGTTTGGGAGCAGTACTTC; cdr3_aa: CASSPLGQGVWEQYF; v_call: TRBV5-1; clone_size: few; d_call: TRBD1; j_call: TRBJ2-7
cdr3_nt: TGCAGCGTTGAGGGAGGGACCACCTTC; cdr3_aa: CSVEGGTTF; v_call: TRBV29-1; clone_size: NA; d_call: NA; j_call: TRBJ1-2
cdr3_nt: TGTGCCAGCAGTTACTCGATATCAACGGGGTCAGATACGCAGTATTTT; cdr3_aa: CASSYSISTGSDTQYF; v_call: TRBV6-5; clone_size: NA; d_call: NA; j_call: TRBJ2-3
cdr3_nt: TGTGCCATCAGAACTCGTCAGGGCTCCTCCTATGGCTACACCTTC; cdr3_aa: CAIRTRQGSSYGYTF; v_call: TRBV10-3; clone_size: NA; d_call: NA; j_call: TRBJ1-2
cdr3_nt: TGTGCCAGCTCACCACCGACAGTGAACGAGCAGTACTTC; cdr3_aa: CASSPPTVNEQYF; v_call: TRBV18; clone_size: few; d_call: NA; j_call: TRBJ2-7
cdr3_nt: TGCGCCAGCAGCCAAGATGTCGGACTAGCGGGGCACACAGATACGCAGTATTTT; cdr3_aa: CASSQDVGLAGHTDTQYF; v_call: TRBV4-1; clone_size: NA; d_call: TRBD2; j_call: TRBJ2-3
cdr3_nt: TGTGCCAGCAAGCAGGGGCTTTACACTGAAGCTTTCTTT; cdr3_aa: CASKQGLYTEAFF; v_call: TRBV6-5; clone_size: once; d_call: NA; j_call: TRBJ1-1
cdr3_nt: TGTGCCAGCAGTTTAAACTCGGGGGGGGTATCCTACAATGAGCAGTTCTTC; cdr3_aa: CASSLNSGGVSYNEQFF; v_call: TRBV27; clone_size: NA; d_call: TRBD2; j_call: TRBJ2-1
cdr3_nt: TGTGCCAGCTCACCTCTGTCCGGGGGGCCCAGCTCCTACGAGCAGTACTTC; cdr3_aa: CASSPLSGGPSSYEQYF; v_call: TRBV18; clone_size: NA; d_call: NA; j_call: TRBJ2-7
cdr3_nt: TGTGCCAGTAGTAACCGACAGTACACCGGGGAGCTGTTTTTT; cdr3_aa: CASSNRQYTGELFF; v_call: TRBV19; clone_size: NA; d_call: NA; j_call: TRBJ2-2
cdr3_nt: TGTGCCAGCAGCTTAAGCTGGCAGGCAGCTTTCTTT; cdr3_aa: CASSLSWQAAFF; v_call: TRBV11-2; clone_size: NA; d_call: NA; j_call: TRBJ1-1
cdr3_nt: TGCGCCAGCAGCTCCGGGACAGGGTGGAGGGACACTGAAGCTTTCTTT; cdr3_aa: CASSSGTGWRDTEAFF; v_call: TRBV5-1; clone_size: NA; d_call: TRBD1; j_call: TRBJ1-1
cdr3_nt: TGTGCCAGCAGTTACAGGGTTGGGACTGAAGCTTTCTTT; cdr3_aa: CASSYRVGTEAFF; v_call: TRBV5-6; clone_size: NA; d_call: NA; j_call: TRBJ1-1
cdr3_nt: TGCGCCAGCAGTTCTAGCGGGGGCCTCACAGATACGCAGTATTTT; cdr3_aa: CASSSSGGLTDTQYF; v_call: TRBV5-1; clone_size: few; d_call: TRBD2; j_call: TRBJ2-3
cdr3_nt: TGTGCCAGCAGTGCCAACCTTCCCGGGACTAGTGATGGGTTCTTC; cdr3_aa: CASSANLPGTSDGFF; v_call: TRBV2; clone_size: NA; d_call: TRBD2; j_call: TRBJ2-1
cdr3_nt: TGCGCCAGCAGTCTCTCCTTGGTGGGCCAAGCTTTCTTT; cdr3_aa: CASSLSLVGQAFF; v_call: TRBV10-1; clone_size: NA; d_call: NA; j_call: TRBJ1-1
cdr3_nt: TGTGCCAGCAGCTTTCTACAGGGCTCGAATCAGCCCCAGCATTTT; cdr3_aa: CASSFLQGSNQPQHF; v_call: TRBV7-2; clone_size: few; d_call: NA; j_call: TRBJ1-5
cdr3_nt: TGTGCCAGCAGCTCCCCGGAGGGAAGCTACGAGCAGTACTTC; cdr3_aa: CASSSPEGSYEQYF; v_call: TRBV7-9; clone_size: NA; d_call: NA; j_call: TRBJ2-7
cdr3_nt: TGTGCCAGCAGGATGAGGGCCTTGAACACCGGGGAGCTGTTTTTT; cdr3_aa: CASRMRALNTGELFF; v_call: TRBV27; clone_size: NA; d_call: NA; j_call: TRBJ2-2
cdr3_nt: TGCGCCAGCAGTGAAGCAAGGGGCACTGAAGCTTTCTTT; cdr3_aa: CASSEARGTEAFF; v_call: TRBV10-2; clone_size: NA; d_call: NA; j_call: TRBJ1-1
cdr3_nt: TGTGCCAGCAGTTTATCGAGTCGGGGTTTCTACGAGCAGTACTTC; cdr3_aa: CASSLSSRGFYEQYF; v_call: TRBV27; clone_size: NA; d_call: NA; j_call: TRBJ2-7
cdr3_nt: TGTGCCTGGTCCCGGGGACAAGGAGGCGGCGAGCAGTACTTC; cdr3_aa: CAWSRGQGGGEQYF; v_call: TRBV30; clone_size: NA; d_call: NA; j_call: TRBJ2-7